This TCR beta chain derives from a study of T cell responses to AZD1222 COVID-19 vaccine. Study conclusions and caveats: Variant regions that are unmutated are reportedly the target of nearly half of spike-specific TCRs.

Worth noting for this clone: The antigen remains unidentified.

The data were produced by immunoSEQ multiplex PCR, yet TCRdb's version contains in-frame clones alone and is incomplete. The sample shows around 160,000 clones, approximately 78% of them seen only once. The CDR3 covers 14 residues. CDR1 and CDR2 from the germline V gene are SGHAT and FQNNGV. Between the trimmed V and J ends, which lost 0 bases and 5 bases, there was a span of 9 bases. This TCR was recovered from an adult in good health. The chain has TRBV11-2 and TRBJ2-3, with a tentative D call TRBD2 (5 bases). Sequencing was performed on peripheral blood, taken on day 0 of MenACWY control vaccination. DNA of the CDR3: TGTGCCAGCAGCTTAGAACCAGGAGGAGATACGCAGTATTTT. It is translated as CASSLEPGGDTQYF.